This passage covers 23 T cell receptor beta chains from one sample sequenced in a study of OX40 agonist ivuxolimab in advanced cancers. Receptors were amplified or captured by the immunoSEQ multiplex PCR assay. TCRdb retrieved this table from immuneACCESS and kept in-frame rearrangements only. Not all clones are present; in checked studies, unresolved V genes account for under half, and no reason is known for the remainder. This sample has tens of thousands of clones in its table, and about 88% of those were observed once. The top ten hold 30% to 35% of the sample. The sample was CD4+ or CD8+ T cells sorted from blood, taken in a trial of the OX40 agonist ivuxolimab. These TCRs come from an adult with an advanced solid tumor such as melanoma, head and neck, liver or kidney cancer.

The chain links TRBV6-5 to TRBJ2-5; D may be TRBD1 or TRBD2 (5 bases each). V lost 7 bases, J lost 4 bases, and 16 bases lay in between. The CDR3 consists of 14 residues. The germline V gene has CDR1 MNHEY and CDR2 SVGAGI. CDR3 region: CASNPREGPETQYF. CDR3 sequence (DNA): TGTGCCAGCAATCCCCGAGAGGGGCCAGAGACCCAGTACTTC.

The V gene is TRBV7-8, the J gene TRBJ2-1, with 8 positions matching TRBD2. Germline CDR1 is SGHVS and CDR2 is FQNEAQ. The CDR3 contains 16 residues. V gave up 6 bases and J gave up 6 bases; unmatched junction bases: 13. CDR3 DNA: TGTGCCAGCAGGCACCATCGCACTAGCGGACTCAATGAGCAGTTCTTC. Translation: CASRHHRTSGLNEQFF.

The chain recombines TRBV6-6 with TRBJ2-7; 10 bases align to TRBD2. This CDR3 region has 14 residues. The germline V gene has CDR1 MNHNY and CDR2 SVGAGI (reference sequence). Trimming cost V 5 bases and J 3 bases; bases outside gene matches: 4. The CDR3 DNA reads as TGTGCCAGCAGTCCGGGACTAGCGTTCTACGAGCAGTACTTC. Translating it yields CASSPGLAFYEQYF.

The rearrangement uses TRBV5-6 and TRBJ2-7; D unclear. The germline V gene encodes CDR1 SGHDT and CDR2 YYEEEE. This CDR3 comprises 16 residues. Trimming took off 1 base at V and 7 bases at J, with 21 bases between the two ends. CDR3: CASSLYGGLLTWEQYF. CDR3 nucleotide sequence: TGTGCCAGCAGCTTGTACGGCGGCCTTCTAACCTGGGAGCAGTACTTC.

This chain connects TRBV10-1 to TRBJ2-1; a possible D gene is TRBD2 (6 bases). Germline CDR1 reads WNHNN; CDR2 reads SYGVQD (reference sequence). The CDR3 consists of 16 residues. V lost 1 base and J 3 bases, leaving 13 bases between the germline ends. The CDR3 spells CASSELAGSVYNEQFF. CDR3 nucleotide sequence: TGCGCCAGCAGTGAGTTGGCGGGAAGCGTCTACAATGAGCAGTTCTTC.

The CDR3 nucleotides read TGTGCCAGCAGCGCGGGCCTAGCGGGAGTGTTCGAGACCCAGTACTTC. It specifies CASSAGLAGVFETQYF. The V gene is TRBV5-5, the J gene TRBJ2-5, with TRBD2 matching 10 bases. V shed 4 bases and J 5 bases; nucleotides not matched to a gene: 11. The CDR3 spans 16 residues. In germline, CDR1 is SGHKS, CDR2 YYEKEE (reference sequence).

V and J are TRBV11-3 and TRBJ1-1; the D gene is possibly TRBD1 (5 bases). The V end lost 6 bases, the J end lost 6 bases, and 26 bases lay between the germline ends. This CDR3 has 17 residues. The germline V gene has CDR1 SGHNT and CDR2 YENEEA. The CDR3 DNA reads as TGTGCCAGCAGTCCTCGAATGCTAGGGGCAGGGAAAGCTGAAGCTTTCTTT. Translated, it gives CASSPRMLGAGKAEAFF.

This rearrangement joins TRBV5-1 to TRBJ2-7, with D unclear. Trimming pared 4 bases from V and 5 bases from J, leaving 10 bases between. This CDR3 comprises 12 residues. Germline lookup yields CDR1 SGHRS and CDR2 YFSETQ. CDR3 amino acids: CASSMKPHEQYF. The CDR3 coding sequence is TGCGCCAGCAGCATGAAGCCCCACGAGCAGTACTTC.

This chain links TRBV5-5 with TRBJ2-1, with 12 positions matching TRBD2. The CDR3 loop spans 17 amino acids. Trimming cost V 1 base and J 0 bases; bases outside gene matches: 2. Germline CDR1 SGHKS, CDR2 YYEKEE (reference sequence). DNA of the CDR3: TGTGCCAGCAGCTTGTTACTAGCGGGAGGCTCCTACAATGAGCAGTTCTTC. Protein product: CASSLLLAGGSYNEQFF. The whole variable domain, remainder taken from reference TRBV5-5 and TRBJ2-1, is DAGVTQSPTHLIKTRGQQVTLRCSPISGHKSVSWYQQVLGQGPQFIFQYYEKEERGRGNFPDRFSARQFPNYSSELNVNALLLGDSALYLCASSLLLAGGSYNEQFFGPGTRLTVL.

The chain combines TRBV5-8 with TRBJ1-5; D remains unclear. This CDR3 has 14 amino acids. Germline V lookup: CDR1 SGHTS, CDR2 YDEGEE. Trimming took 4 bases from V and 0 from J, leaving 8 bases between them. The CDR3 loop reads CASSGVYSNQPQHF. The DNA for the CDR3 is TGTGCCAGCAGCGGGGTGTATAGCAATCAGCCCCAGCATTTT. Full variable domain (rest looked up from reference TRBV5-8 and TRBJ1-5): EAGVTQSPTHLIKTRGQQATLRCSPISGHTSVYWYQQALGLGLQFLLWYDEGEERNRGNFPPRFSGRQFPNYSSELNVNALELEDSALYLCASSGVYSNQPQHFGDGTRLSIL.

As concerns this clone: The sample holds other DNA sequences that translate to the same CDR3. CDR3 coding DNA: TGCGCCAGCAGCTTGGAGGCTAGCGGGAGCTACAATGAGCAGTTCTTC. Its translation is CASSLEASGSYNEQFF. V is TRBV5-1 and J is TRBJ2-1; TRBD2 matches 10 bases. Trimming removed 0 bases from V and 3 bases from J; junction bases left unmatched: 3. The germline V gene encodes CDR1 SGHRS and CDR2 YFSETQ. This CDR3 is 16 amino acids long.

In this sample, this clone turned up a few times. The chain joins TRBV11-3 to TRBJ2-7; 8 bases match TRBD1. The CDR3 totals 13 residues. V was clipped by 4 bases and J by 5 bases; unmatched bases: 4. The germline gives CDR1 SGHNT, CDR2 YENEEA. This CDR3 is CASSSRTGNEQYF. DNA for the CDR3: TGTGCCAGCAGCTCACGGACAGGGAACGAGCAGTACTTC.

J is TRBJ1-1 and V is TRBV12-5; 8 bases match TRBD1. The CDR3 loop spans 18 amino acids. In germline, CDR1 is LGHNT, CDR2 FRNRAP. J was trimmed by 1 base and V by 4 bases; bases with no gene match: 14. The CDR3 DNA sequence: TGTGCTAGTGGTTCCCCCCGCTTGTTGGACAGGGCGAACACTGAAGCTTTCTTT. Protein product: CASGSPRLLDRANTEAFF. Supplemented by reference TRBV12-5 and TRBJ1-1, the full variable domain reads DARVTQTPRHKVTEMGQEVTMRCQPILGHNTVFWYRQTMMQGLELLAYFRNRAPLDDSGMPKDRFSAEMPDATLATLKIQPSEPRDSAVYFCASGSPRLLDRANTEAFFGQGTRLTVV.

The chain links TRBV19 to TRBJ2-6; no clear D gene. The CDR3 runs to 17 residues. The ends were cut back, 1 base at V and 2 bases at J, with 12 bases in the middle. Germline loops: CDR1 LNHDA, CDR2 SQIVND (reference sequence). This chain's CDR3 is CASSIAESDAGANVLTF. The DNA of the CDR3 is TGTGCCAGTAGTATAGCTGAATCGGACGCTGGGGCCAACGTCCTGACTTTC.

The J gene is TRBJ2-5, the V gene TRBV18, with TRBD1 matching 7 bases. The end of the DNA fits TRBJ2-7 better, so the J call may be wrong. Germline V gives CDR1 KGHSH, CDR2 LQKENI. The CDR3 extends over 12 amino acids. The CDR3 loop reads CASSEGAVEQYF. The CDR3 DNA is TGTGCCAGCTCAGAGGGGGCTGTCGAGCAGTACTTC.

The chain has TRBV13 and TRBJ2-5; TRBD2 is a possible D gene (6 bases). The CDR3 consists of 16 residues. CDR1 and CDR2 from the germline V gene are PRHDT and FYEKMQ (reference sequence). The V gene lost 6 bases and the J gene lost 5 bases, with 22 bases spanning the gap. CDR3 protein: CASSLGPASGGETQYF. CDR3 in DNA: TGTGCCAGCAGTCTTGGGCCGGCCTCAGGAGGGGAGACCCAGTACTTC.

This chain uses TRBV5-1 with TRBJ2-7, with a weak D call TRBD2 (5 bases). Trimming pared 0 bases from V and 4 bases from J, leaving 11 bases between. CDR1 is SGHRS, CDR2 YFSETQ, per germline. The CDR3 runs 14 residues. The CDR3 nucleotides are TGCGCCAGCAGCTTGGTCGGGAATTCTTACGAGCAGTACTTC. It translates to CASSLVGNSYEQYF.

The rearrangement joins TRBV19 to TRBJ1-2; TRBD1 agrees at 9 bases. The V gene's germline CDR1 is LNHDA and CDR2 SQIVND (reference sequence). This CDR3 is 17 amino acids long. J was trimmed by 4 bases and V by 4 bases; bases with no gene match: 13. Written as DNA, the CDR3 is TGTGCCAGTAGTACCCACCGGGACAGGGTAACTAGCTATGGCTACACCTTC. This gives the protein CASSTHRDRVTSYGYTF.

Here the CDR3 reads CASRGQGEGDYGYTF. In DNA, the CDR3 is TGTGCCAGCAGAGGACAGGGGGAAGGGGACTATGGCTACACCTTC. The chain is built from TRBV25-1 and TRBJ1-2, with TRBD1 identical over 10 bases. This CDR3 is 15 amino acids long. V dropped 6 bases and J dropped 3; count of bases not matched to a gene: 7. CDR1 MGHDK and CDR2 SYGVNS come from the germline V gene.

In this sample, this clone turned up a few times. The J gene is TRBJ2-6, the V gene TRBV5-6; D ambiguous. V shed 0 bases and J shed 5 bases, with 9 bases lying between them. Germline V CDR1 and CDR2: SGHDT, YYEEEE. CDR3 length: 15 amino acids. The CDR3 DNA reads TGTGCCAGCAGCTTGGCAGGAACACGGGCCAACGTCCTGACTTTC. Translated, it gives CASSLAGTRANVLTF.

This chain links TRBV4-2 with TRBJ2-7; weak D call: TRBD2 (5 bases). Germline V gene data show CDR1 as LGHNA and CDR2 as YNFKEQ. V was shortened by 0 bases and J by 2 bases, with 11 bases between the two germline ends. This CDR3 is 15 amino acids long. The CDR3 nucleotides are TGTGCCAGCAGCCAAGAGGGCGGGTACCCCTACGAGCAGTACTTC. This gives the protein CASSQEGGYPYEQYF.

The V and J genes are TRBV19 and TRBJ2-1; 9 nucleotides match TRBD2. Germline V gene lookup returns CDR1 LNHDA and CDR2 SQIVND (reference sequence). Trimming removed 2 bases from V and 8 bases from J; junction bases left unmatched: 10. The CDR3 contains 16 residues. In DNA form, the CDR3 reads TGTGCCAGTAGTATACTCGGCGGGAGGGCCGTCCATGAGCAGTTCTTC. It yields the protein CASSILGGRAVHEQFF.

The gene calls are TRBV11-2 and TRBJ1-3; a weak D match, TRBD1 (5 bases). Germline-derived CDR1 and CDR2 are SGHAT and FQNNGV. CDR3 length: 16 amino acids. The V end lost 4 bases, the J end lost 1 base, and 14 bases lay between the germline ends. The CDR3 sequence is CASSSRSGESGNTIYF. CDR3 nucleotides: TGTGCCAGCAGCTCCCGGTCGGGGGAATCTGGAAACACCATATATTTT.